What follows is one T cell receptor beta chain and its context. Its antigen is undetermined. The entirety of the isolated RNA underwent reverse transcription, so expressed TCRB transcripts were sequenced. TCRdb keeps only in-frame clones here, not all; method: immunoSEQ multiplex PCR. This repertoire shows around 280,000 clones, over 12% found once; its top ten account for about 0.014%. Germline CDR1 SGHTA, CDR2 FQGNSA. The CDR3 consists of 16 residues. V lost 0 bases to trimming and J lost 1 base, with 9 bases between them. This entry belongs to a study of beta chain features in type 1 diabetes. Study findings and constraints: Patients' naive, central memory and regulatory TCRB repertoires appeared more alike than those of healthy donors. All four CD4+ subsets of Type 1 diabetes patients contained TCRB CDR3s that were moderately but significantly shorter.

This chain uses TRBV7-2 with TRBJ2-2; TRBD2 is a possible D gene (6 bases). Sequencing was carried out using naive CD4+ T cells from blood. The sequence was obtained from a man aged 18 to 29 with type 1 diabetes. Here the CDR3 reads CASSLAGLMNTGELFF. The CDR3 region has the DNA TGTGCCAGCAGCTTAGCGGGACTGATGAACACCGGGGAGCTGTTTTTT.